Sequencing of this T cell receptor (beta chain) was carried out in a study of shared clonotypes between healthy human individuals. Whole-study findings and limits: Between four donors, naive CD4 clonotypes were shared at a level of approximately 5%.

Trimming removed 2 bases from V and 2 bases from J, with 10 bases in between. The germline CDR1 and CDR2 sequences are MNHNS and SASEGT. The CDR3 sequence is 14 residues long. Per the original data handling: For the immunoSEQ data, sequences were junction-only without quality scores, so filtering differed. The protocol was immunoSEQ multiplex PCR, while the TCRdb copy is restricted to in-frame clones and leaves out a portion. V and J calls and clone size are as listed in that table; D and trimming were resolved from the DNA. This table has over a million clones, about 75% appearing once. Comment on this clone: Its target is unknown.

The clonotype was recovered from a man aged 18 to 29 in good health. The material sequenced was memory CD4+ T cells sorted from blood. Subset described: CD45RA-negative fraction. The chain carries TRBV6-1 and TRBJ2-7; D not resolved. CDR3 nucleotide sequence: TGTGCCAGCAGTGAACACGGTCTTACCTACGAGCAGTACTTC. Translated: CASSEHGLTYEQYF.